The subject of this entry is one T cell receptor beta chain. Its antigen is unidentified. Researchers cocultured the mixed lymphocyte reaction cells at 37°C for 6 to 7 days. Sequenced by immunoSEQ multiplex PCR; TCRdb stores in-frame clones only, minus some. This table has over 15,000 clones, under 50% appearing once. The length of the CDR3 is 17 residues. Trimming at V came to 0 bases and at J to 6 bases, leaving 10 bases not matched to a gene. Germline values: CDR1 SGHVS, CDR2 FNYEAQ. This record comes from a study of siplizumab effects on memory and regulatory T cells. Overall study: The mixed lymphocyte reactions, run in pairs, contained siplizumab at around 0.93 ug/mL or no drug. Whole-study findings and limits: Versus 25% to 30% in controls, the mappable alloreactive CD4+ clones averaged roughly 69% Treg-derived with siplizumab.

Sequencing was done on a sample of CFSE-low (dividing) CD4+ T cells sorted from an allogeneic mixed lymphocyte reaction. The V call is TRBV7-6, the J call TRBJ1-1; 10 bases map to TRBD1. This clonotype was sampled from a human donor in good health; the cells came from an allogeneic mixed lymphocyte reaction. This CDR3 is CASSLASLTGGIAEAFF. In nucleotides, the CDR3 is TGTGCCAGCAGCTTAGCGTCTTTGACAGGGGGCATCGCTGAAGCTTTCTTT.